The clone carrying this T cell receptor (beta chain) was seen ten or more times. This specimen belongs to a study of CD8 T cells in ankylosing spondylitis. This CDR3 is built from 13 residues. Germline V gives CDR1 SGHTA, CDR2 FQGNSA. V lost 1 base, J lost 6 bases, and 8 bases lay in between. TCRdb reanalysed the 5' RACE reads using MiXCR and keeps one entry per CDR3 protein. The table includes hundreds of thousands of distinct CDR3 sequences, less than 25% detected once. The sequenced material came from blood, either unsorted or a sorted T cell fraction (not recorded which). This sequence originates from a female donor with ankylosing spondylitis or in good health (not recorded which). This chain connects TRBV7-2 to TRBJ2-3; D unclear. The CDR3, as DNA: TGTGCCAGCAGCTTAGTGGGAAGGGATACGCAGTATTTT. This gives the protein CASSLVGRDTQYF.